These 25 T cell receptor beta chains originate from one sample sequenced in a study of T-cell reconstitution after alpha-beta-depleted transplantation in children. The authors prepared the TCRbeta library with unique molecular identifiers. Using its own MiXCR run on the PCR reads, TCRdb lists one record per CDR3 protein. This table has about 420,000 distinct CDR3 sequences, roughly 16% appearing once. This material consisted of PBMCs, mostly from graft donor cells, taken 360 days after TCRalphabeta/CD19-depleted stem cell transplant. Receptors originate from a boy in the first two years of life who had a stem cell transplant for Wiskott-Aldrich syndrome, so the T cells may come from the graft donor.

This clonotype was recorded a few times. The rearrangement uses TRBV11-2 and TRBJ2-7, with D possibly matching TRBD1 (5 bases). Per the germline V gene, CDR1 is SGHAT and CDR2 is FQNNGV. This CDR3 spans 13 amino acids. Between the trimmed V and J ends, which lost 4 bases and 5 bases, there was a span of 12 bases. The CDR3 spells CASSYAGHHEQYF. CDR3 coding DNA: TGTGCCAGCAGCTATGCTGGACATCACGAGCAGTACTTC.

The chain recombines TRBV27 with TRBJ1-3, with D possibly being TRBD1 (6 bases). Germline V lookup: CDR1 MNHEY, CDR2 SMNVEV (reference sequence). This CDR3 spans 14 amino acids. Between the trimmed V and J ends, which lost 6 bases and 2 bases, there was a span of 11 bases. In nucleotides, the CDR3 is TGTGCCAGCAGCTACAGGGTACCTGGAAACACCATATATTTT. Translating gives CASSYRVPGNTIYF.

This clonotype was counted a few times. The CDR3 nucleotides read TGTGCCACCAGTGGGCGGGGTCGATACAATGAGCAGTTCTTC. This gives the protein CATSGRGRYNEQFF. V and J are TRBV24-1 and TRBJ2-1; tentatively, D is TRBD2 (6 bases). This CDR3 has 14 residues. V was clipped by 5 bases and J by 4 bases, with 11 bases between them. The germline CDR1 and CDR2 sequences are KGHDR and SFDVKD.

The V and J genes are TRBV20-1 and TRBJ1-6; D is uncertain. V was cut by 2 bases and J by 8 bases, with 16 bases left in between. The CDR3 contains 15 residues. Germline CDR1 is DFQATT and CDR2 is SNEGSKA (reference sequence). CDR3 region: CSARHHAGAHSPLHF. The CDR3 nucleotides are TGCAGTGCTAGACATCATGCGGGCGCTCATTCACCCCTCCACTTT.

The chain is built from TRBV20-1 and TRBJ2-1, with D perhaps matching TRBD2 (6 bases). This CDR3 has 14 amino acids. Germline CDR1 DFQATT, CDR2 SNEGSKA (reference sequence). V lost 5 bases to trimming and J lost 3 bases, with 14 bases between them. The CDR3 here is CSAPGTSVYNEQFF. In DNA form, the CDR3 reads TGCAGTGCTCCCGGGACTTCAGTCTACAATGAGCAGTTCTTC.

This chain uses TRBV7-9 with TRBJ1-2; 7 bases line up with TRBD1. This CDR3 region has 13 residues. The V and J ends lost 4 bases and 6 bases, in that order; junction bases with no gene match: 5. The germline CDR1 and CDR2 sequences are SEHNR and FQNEAQ (reference sequence). Here the CDR3 reads CASSYDRVHGYTF. DNA of the CDR3: TGTGCCAGCAGCTACGACAGGGTTCATGGCTACACCTTC.

The chain carries TRBV2 and TRBJ1-1, with no clear D. The length of the CDR3 is 13 residues. Per the germline V gene, CDR1 is SNHLY and CDR2 is FYNNEI. Trimming removed 4 bases from V and 4 bases from J, with 10 bases in between. In nucleotides, the CDR3 is TGTGCCAGCAGTGTAGAGGGTGGCACTGAAGCTTTCTTT. Translation gives CASSVEGGTEAFF.

The chain couples TRBV2 to TRBJ2-4, with D unresolved. V was clipped by 2 bases and J by 2 bases, with 10 bases between them. This CDR3 has 15 residues. Germline-derived CDR1 and CDR2 are SNHLY and FYNNEI. The CDR3: CASSETGVSKNIQYF. The CDR3 DNA follows: TGTGCCAGCAGTGAAACTGGGGTCTCCAAAAACATTCAGTACTTC.

The chain combines TRBV24-1 with TRBJ2-1; 9 bases fit TRBD1. The junction had 9 bases not matched to a gene; V was cut back by 3 bases and J by 7 bases. The CDR3 extends over 16 amino acids. Germline values: CDR1 KGHDR, CDR2 SFDVKD. The CDR3 nucleotides read TGTGCCACCAGTGATCCGGGACAGGGATTAGGAAATGAGCAGTTCTTC. Translated: CATSDPGQGLGNEQFF.

The gene calls are TRBV10-3 and TRBJ2-3; 10 bases are a match to TRBD1. The CDR3 extends over 19 amino acids. The germline V gene encodes CDR1 ENHRY and CDR2 SYGVKD. The V and J ends lost 6 bases and 2 bases, in that order; junction bases with no gene match: 17. The CDR3 nucleotides read TGTGCCATCAGCGTAACGCCTTTTCGGACAGGGGGTCACACAGATACGCAGTATTTT. This sequence encodes CAISVTPFRTGGHTDTQYF.

V usage is TRBV14 and J usage is TRBJ1-6, with TRBD1 matching over 9 bases. With 7 bases clipped from V and 5 bases from J, the junction kept 3 bases outside the gene matches. The CDR3 runs to 14 residues. Germline CDR1 is SGHDN and CDR2 is FVKESK. CDR3: CASKGQGHNSPLHF. The CDR3 nucleotides are TGTGCCAGCAAGGGACAGGGTCATAATTCACCCCTCCACTTT.

This clonotype occurred a few times. The chain has TRBV11-3 and TRBJ2-5; 7 bases align to TRBD1. V lost 4 bases and J lost 6; bases outside the gene matches: 11. Germline V gene data show CDR1 as SGHNT and CDR2 as YENEEA. The CDR3 consists of 15 residues. CDR3 nucleotide sequence: TGTGCCAGCAGCTCAGAGGACAGGTTTCGTAAGACCCAGTACTTC. Its translation: CASSSEDRFRKTQYF.

This clonotype was observed a handful of times. V and J are TRBV7-8 and TRBJ2-3, with TRBD2 identical over 12 bases. The CDR3 loop spans 17 amino acids. The J segment lost 2 bases and the V segment lost 2 bases, leaving 5 bases of the junction unmatched. Germline assignment: CDR1 SGHVS and CDR2 FQNEAQ. CDR3 region: CASSLIGLAGYTDTQYF. The CDR3 nucleotides are TGTGCCAGCAGCTTAATTGGACTAGCGGGGTACACAGATACGCAGTATTTT.

About this clonotype: The junction and the germline gene differ at one end; a read error may be behind it. The chain combines TRBV4-3 with TRBJ1-3, with 8 bases lining up with TRBD1. The germline gives CDR1 LGHNA, CDR2 YSLEER. The CDR3 has 13 residues. The CDR3 nucleotides are TGCGCCAGCAGCCAAGACTCCGGACAGGGTGAGCATTTT. Translating gives CASSQDSGQGEHF.

The V gene is TRBV3-1, the J gene TRBJ1-2, with D unresolved. Trimming shortened V by 0 bases and J by 4 bases, and 9 bases separated the two germline ends. The V gene's germline CDR1 is LGHDT and CDR2 YNNKEL (reference sequence). CDR3 length: 14 residues. CDR3 residues: CASSQEASGYGYTF. CDR3 sequence (DNA): TGTGCCAGCAGCCAAGAGGCCTCCGGCTATGGCTACACCTTC.

This clonotype showed up many times. V and J are TRBV12-3 or TRBV12-4 and TRBJ2-2; D ambiguous. V dropped 3 bases and J dropped 0 bases, with 8 bases sitting between them. This CDR3 contains 15 residues. The chain's CDR3 is CASSFVSSNTGELFF. CDR3 DNA: TGTGCCAGCAGTTTCGTGTCCTCGAACACCGGGGAGCTGTTTTTT.

The chain joins TRBV3-1 to TRBJ2-2; D gene uncertain. In germline, CDR1 is LGHDT, CDR2 YNNKEL (reference sequence). This CDR3 spans 16 amino acids. V lost 2 bases, J lost 5 bases, and 15 bases lay in between. CDR3 loop: CASSQPRPFRTGELFF. The CDR3 DNA sequence: TGTGCCAGCAGCCAACCCCGACCGTTCCGGACCGGGGAGCTGTTTTTT.

This clonotype occurred a few times. V usage is TRBV12-3 or TRBV12-4 and J usage is TRBJ1-1; no definite D call. The V gene lost 4 bases and the J gene lost 1 base, with 10 bases spanning the gap. CDR3 length: 14 amino acids. DNA for the CDR3: TGTGCCAGCAGTTCCTTTAGTACGAACACTGAAGCTTTCTTT. Translation: CASSSFSTNTEAFF.

V usage is TRBV5-1 and J usage is TRBJ2-3; the D call may be TRBD1 or TRBD2 (6 bases each). From germline, CDR1 is SGHRS and CDR2 YFSETQ. This CDR3 comprises 15 residues. V was cut by 5 bases and J by 3 bases, with 16 bases left in between. The DNA of the CDR3 is TGCGCCAGCAGGGAGGGGGGCGCCAGGACAGATACGCAGTATTTT. This sequence encodes CASREGGARTDTQYF.

The V gene is TRBV12-3 or TRBV12-4, the J gene TRBJ1-1; D may be TRBD1 (6 bases). Between the trimmed V and J ends, which lost 5 bases and 6 bases, there was a span of 16 bases. This CDR3 contains 14 residues. The CDR3 loop reads CASSLGWGGPEAFF. CDR3 nucleotide sequence: TGTGCCAGCAGTCTTGGTTGGGGGGGCCCTGAAGCTTTCTTT.

The rearrangement uses TRBV20-1 and TRBJ2-3, with a tentative D call TRBD1 (6 bases). Between the trimmed V and J ends, which lost 3 bases and 3 bases, there was a span of 19 bases. Germline values: CDR1 DFQATT, CDR2 SNEGSKA (reference sequence). This CDR3 comprises 16 residues. Written as DNA, the CDR3 is TGCAGTGCTAGCATCGGAGCCCATAGGGGGACAGATACGCAGTATTTT. Translation: CSASIGAHRGTDTQYF.

This clonotype was seen a few times. Just one base apart from a much larger clone, this may be a read error. The rearrangement joins TRBV7-6 to TRBJ2-7; 10 bases fit TRBD1. This CDR3 is 13 amino acids long. Germline CDR1 reads SGHVS; CDR2 reads FNYEAQ. The V segment lost 5 bases and the J segment 6 bases; nucleotides outside the gene matches: 4. DNA for the CDR3: TGTGCCAGCAGCCGGGACAGGGGTTCCGAGCAGTACTTC. It encodes CASSRDRGSEQYF.

The gene calls are TRBV12-3 or TRBV12-4 and TRBJ1-5; D remains unclear. This CDR3 spans 13 amino acids. The germline V and J ends were trimmed by 7 bases and 6 bases, with 13 bases remaining between them. CDR3: CASTRRRVQPQHF. The CDR3 bases are TGTGCCAGCACCCGGCGGCGGGTTCAGCCCCAGCATTTT.

This chain uses TRBV20-1 with TRBJ1-2, with 7 bases lining up with TRBD1. With 0 bases clipped from V and 4 bases from J, the junction kept 8 bases outside the gene matches. The CDR3 spans 15 residues. Per the germline V gene, CDR1 is DFQATT and CDR2 is SNEGSKA (reference sequence). The CDR3 is CSARDPARGVYGYTF. The CDR3 nucleotides are TGCAGTGCTAGAGATCCCGCCAGGGGGGTCTATGGCTACACCTTC.

The gene calls are TRBV7-8 and TRBJ2-3; perhaps D is TRBD1 or TRBD2 (6 bases each). The CDR3 totals 16 residues. Germline V CDR1 and CDR2: SGHVS, FQNEAQ. Trimming stripped 5 bases from V and 3 bases from J, with 18 bases between. DNA of the CDR3: TGTGCCAGCAGCCCTTTTGGGGGGCGAGATACAGATACGCAGTATTTT. It specifies CASSPFGGRDTDTQYF.